The next 20 T cell receptor beta chains were all read from a single sample in a study of patients and donors after allogeneic stem cell transplantation. Each CDR3 protein is one row after TCRdb ran MiXCR on the RT-PCR reads. This sample has approximately 210,000 distinct CDR3 sequences, with less than 45% found just once. The source material was blood, either unsorted or a sorted T cell fraction (not recorded which). Receptors were obtained from a human donor who was either an allogeneic HSCT recipient or a stem cell or donor lymphocyte infusion donor (not recorded which). It is not recorded whose cells these are; they may come from a transplant donor.

This clonotype has only a few counts. The chain links TRBV7-8 to TRBJ1-2; D is uncertain. CDR1 is SGHVS and CDR2 is FQNEAQ in the germline V gene. This CDR3 is built from 14 residues. Trimming cost V 5 bases and J 4 bases, with 14 bases left between them. CDR3 sequence reads: CASSLGYESYGYTF. CDR3 in DNA: TGTGCCAGCAGCCTCGGATACGAGAGCTATGGCTACACCTTC.

This clonotype showed up just once. The chain links TRBV14 to TRBJ2-3; 7 bases are shared with TRBD2. The trim removed 4 bases at V and 5 bases at J, leaving 3 bases unmatched. Looked up from germline, CDR1 is SGHDN and CDR2 is FVKESK. The CDR3 contains 13 residues. The CDR3 loop reads CASSPIAGDTQYF. The CDR3 DNA reads as TGTGCCAGCAGCCCCATAGCGGGAGATACGCAGTATTTT.

The table lists this clonotype with a few counts. V is TRBV12-3 or TRBV12-4 and J is TRBJ2-4; 8 nucleotides match TRBD2. V shed 6 bases, J shed 1 base, and the junction held 14 bases outside the gene matches. The CDR3 sequence is 18 residues long. The CDR3 here is CASSRSGAPEGAKNIQYF. For the CDR3, the DNA is TGTGCCAGCAGCCGTAGCGGGGCCCCGGAAGGGGCCAAAAACATTCAGTACTTC.

This clonotype has more than one count but fewer than ten. This chain links TRBV29-1 with TRBJ2-3; D gene ambiguous. The CDR3 consists of 15 residues. V was trimmed by 4 bases and J by 2 bases, leaving 16 bases between them. Germline values: CDR1 SQVTM, CDR2 ANQGSEA. The CDR3 loop is CSVAPFEGLTDTQYF. CDR3 bases: TGCAGCGTTGCCCCCTTCGAAGGGCTCACAGATACGCAGTATTTT.

This chain links TRBV4-3 with TRBJ2-6; D is uncertain. V was shortened by 1 base and J by 3 bases, with 4 bases between the two germline ends. The germline V gene has CDR1 LGHNA and CDR2 YSLEER. There are 14 residues in the CDR3. CDR3 nucleotide sequence: TGCGCCAGCAGCCAAGCCGGTGGGGCCAACGTCCTGACTTTC. This encodes CASSQAGGANVLTF.

The gene calls are TRBV7-9 and TRBJ1-1, with a possible D match to TRBD1 (5 bases). Germline-derived CDR1 and CDR2 are SEHNR and FQNEAQ (reference sequence). V dropped 1 base and J dropped 5 bases, with 11 bases sitting between them. The CDR3 covers 14 residues. In DNA, the CDR3 is TGTGCCAGCAGCTTAGATCCAGGGTGGACTGAAGCTTTCTTT. Amino acid sequence: CASSLDPGWTEAFF.

This chain joins TRBV15 and TRBJ2-7, with D possibly being TRBD1 (6 bases). Trimming shortened V by 8 bases and J by 5 bases, and 13 bases separated the two germline ends. The CDR3 runs 12 residues. From germline, CDR1 is LNHNV and CDR2 YYDKDF (reference sequence). CDR3 coding DNA: TGTGCCACCGGCGCACAGGGAGACGAGCAGTACTTC. Translating it yields CATGAQGDEQYF.

The CDR3 nucleotides are TGCAGCGTTGTACAGGGGATGGAGCAGTACTTC. Translation gives CSVVQGMEQYF. The gene calls are TRBV29-1 and TRBJ2-7, with 7 bases identical to TRBD1. V shed 4 bases and J 7 bases; nucleotides not matched to a gene: 4. The germline gives CDR1 SQVTM, CDR2 ANQGSEA. The CDR3 sequence is 11 residues long.

The V call is TRBV5-1, the J call TRBJ1-1; TRBD1 aligns across 7 bases. The germline V gene encodes CDR1 SGHRS and CDR2 YFSETQ. The junction had 10 bases not matched to a gene; V was cut back by 4 bases and J by 4 bases. This CDR3 region has 15 residues. The CDR3 loop is CASSTGDSLGTEAFF. The CDR3 nucleotides are TGCGCCAGCAGCACTGGGGACAGTTTGGGCACTGAAGCTTTCTTT. Supplemented by reference TRBV5-1 and TRBJ1-1, the full variable domain reads KAGVTQTPRYLIKTRGQQVTLSCSPISGHRSVSWYQQTPGQGLQFLFEYFSETQRNKGNFPGRFSGRQFSNSRSEMNVSTLELGDSALYLCASSTGDSLGTEAFFGQGTRLTVV.

The chain joins TRBV2 to TRBJ2-1; D is undetermined. Per germline, CDR1 SNHLY and CDR2 FYNNEI. This CDR3 has 14 residues. Trimming removed 1 base from V and 10 bases from J, with 14 bases in between. The CDR3 loop is CASSEGPTVEEQFF. As DNA, the CDR3 is TGTGCCAGCAGTGAAGGGCCGACCGTGGAGGAGCAGTTCTTC.

This chain connects TRBV7-2 to TRBJ2-1, with D perhaps TRBD1 (6 bases). The CDR3 has 13 residues. CDR1 SGHTA and CDR2 FQGNSA come from the germline V gene. The germline V and J ends were trimmed by 3 bases and 8 bases, with 11 bases remaining between them. CDR3 residues: CASSLNRAYEQFF. CDR3 sequence (DNA): TGTGCCAGCAGCTTGAACAGGGCCTATGAGCAGTTCTTC.

In its sample, this clonotype was seen a few times. In DNA, the CDR3 is TGTGCCAGCAGCTTCGGCACTAGCGCTAGCACAGATACGCAGTATTTT. It codes for CASSFGTSASTDTQYF. This chain connects TRBV7-2 to TRBJ2-3, with TRBD2 identical over 7 bases. Germline lookup yields CDR1 SGHTA and CDR2 FQGNSA. J was trimmed by 0 bases and V by 3 bases; bases with no gene match: 6. CDR3 length: 16 residues.

There are a few counts of this clonotype. This chain uses TRBV13 with TRBJ2-3; TRBD2 is a possible D gene (6 bases). The germline V and J ends were trimmed by 0 bases and 3 bases, with 16 bases remaining between them. The CDR3 runs to 17 residues. Germline V lookup: CDR1 PRHDT, CDR2 FYEKMQ (reference sequence). The chain's CDR3 is CASSLGGSGLQTDTQYF. The DNA of the CDR3 is TGTGCCAGCAGCTTAGGCGGCAGCGGACTACAGACAGATACGCAGTATTTT.

This chain connects TRBV6-5 to TRBJ2-5; TRBD2 matches at 7 bases. The CDR3 spans 13 residues. Losses at the gene ends were 7 bases for V and 5 bases for J; bases not matched to a gene: 7. The germline V gene has CDR1 MNHEY and CDR2 SVGAGI. CDR3 DNA: TGTGCCAGCACCCCGACTAGCCAGGAGACCCAGTACTTC. Encoded protein: CASTPTSQETQYF.

The rearrangement joins TRBV3-1 to TRBJ2-1; 8 bases align to TRBD2. This CDR3 region has 14 residues. In germline, CDR1 is LGHDT, CDR2 YNNKEL (reference sequence). The V and J ends lost 2 bases and 10 bases, in that order; junction bases with no gene match: 7. CDR3 loop: CASSQSGLAPEQFF. For the CDR3, the DNA is TGTGCCAGCAGCCAATCAGGACTAGCTCCCGAGCAGTTCTTC.

This clonotype was seen more than once but under ten times. The rearrangement joins TRBV5-1 to TRBJ1-1; 7 positions match TRBD1. The V and J ends lost 3 bases and 2 bases, in that order; junction bases with no gene match: 7. Germline V gene data show CDR1 as SGHRS and CDR2 as YFSETQ. CDR3 length: 15 amino acids. CDR3 DNA sequence: TGCGCCAGCAGCTCTCGACAGGGCGTCAACACTGAAGCTTTCTTT. Protein: CASSSRQGVNTEAFF.

The rearrangement uses TRBV18 and TRBJ1-2; D gene ambiguous. This CDR3 is built from 14 residues. Trimming took off 4 bases at V and 4 bases at J, with 13 bases between the two ends. The germline gives CDR1 KGHSH, CDR2 LQKENI. CDR3 region: CASSRDGPGYGYTF. In nucleotides, the CDR3 is TGTGCCAGCTCACGTGACGGGCCGGGCTATGGCTACACCTTC.

The gene calls are TRBV12-3 or TRBV12-4 and TRBJ1-2, with D unresolved. CDR3 length: 13 residues. Trimming removed 6 bases from V and 7 bases from J, with 15 bases in between. CDR3: CASSLDLSAGYTF. In DNA, the CDR3 is TGTGCCAGCAGCCTGGACCTTTCGGCTGGCTACACCTTC.

The rearrangement links TRBV11-1 to TRBJ1-1; the D gene is possibly TRBD1 (6 bases). This CDR3 has 13 amino acids. Germline CDR1 SGHAT, CDR2 FQDESV (reference sequence). Trimming pared 5 bases from V and 6 bases from J, leaving 13 bases between. The CDR3 sequence is CASSPSGEAEAFF. Here the CDR3 DNA reads TGTGCCAGCAGCCCGTCAGGGGAGGCTGAAGCTTTCTTT.

V is TRBV18 and J is TRBJ2-1; 11 bases line up with TRBD2. The CDR3 sequence is 15 residues long. V gave up 3 bases and J gave up 4 bases; unmatched junction bases: 2. From germline, CDR1 is KGHSH and CDR2 LQKENI. CDR3 loop: CASSPTSGAYNEQFF. CDR3 bases: TGTGCCAGCTCACCGACTAGCGGGGCTTACAATGAGCAGTTCTTC.